A selection of T cell receptor beta chains follows, all from one sample in a study of T cell repertoires in cytomegalovirus infection. TCRdb redid the calling of the reads with MiXCR, one entry per CDR3 protein. The data hold about 700,000 distinct CDR3 sequences, with 33% observed a single time. Their antigen targets remain unknown. The sequencing here drew on cultured PBMCs, taken from culture after CMV antigen stimulation. The receptors derive from a human donor in good health (CMV status not recorded). Some clones in this sample may be carry-over from other donors' samples. Both conserved end residues are part of each CDR3. Each record gives: clone size, V gene, D gene, J gene, CDR3 protein, CDR3 DNA. A D gene is named only where the DNA matches it firmly. Only part of the rows carry a size: once, few, many, or a class if the clone is expanded.

-	TRBV11-2	-	TRBJ2-7	CASSLRGAGTSEQYF	TGTGCCAGCAGCTTAAGGGGGGCCGGGACGTCCGAGCAGTACTTC
-	TRBV18	-	TRBJ1-1	CASSPPEGSTEAFF	TGTGCCAGCTCGCCCCCCGAGGGGAGCACTGAAGCTTTCTTT
-	TRBV7-2	-	TRBJ1-2	CASSLQQGGGYTF	TGTGCCAGCAGCCTCCAACAGGGTGGGGGCTACACCTTC
few	TRBV19	-	TRBJ1-4	CASSISEKLFF	TGTGCCAGTAGTATAAGCGAAAAACTGTTTTTT
-	TRBV12-3/TRBV12-4	-	TRBJ1-5	CASSDGTFSNQPQHF	TGTGCCAGCAGTGACGGGACCTTTAGCAATCAGCCCCAGCATTTT
-	TRBV2	-	TRBJ2-5	CASSPMVGYEETQYF	TGTGCCAGCAGCCCCATGGTGGGTTACGAGGAGACCCAGTACTTC
few	TRBV3-1	-	TRBJ2-3	CASSHPLATDTQYF	TGTGCCAGCAGCCACCCCCTAGCTACAGATACGCAGTATTTT
-	TRBV7-8	TRBD2	TRBJ2-5	CASSPRRGGEETQYF	TGTGCCAGCAGCCCAAGGCGGGGGGGCGAAGAGACCCAGTACTTC
few	TRBV2	-	TRBJ2-5	CARVDRRDNQETQYF	TGTGCCAGAGTTGACCGCCGGGACAACCAAGAGACCCAGTACTTC
-	TRBV2	TRBD2	TRBJ2-1	CASKLAGAFNEQFF	TGTGCCAGCAAACTAGCGGGGGCCTTCAATGAGCAGTTCTTC
once	TRBV5-6	TRBD1	TRBJ2-3	CASSAGTGKPTDTQYF	TGTGCCAGCAGCGCTGGGACAGGCAAACCCACAGATACGCAGTATTTT
few	TRBV6-8	-	TRBJ2-7	CATGRGYEQYF	TGTGCCACCGGGCGGGGCTACGAGCAGTACTTC
-	TRBV29-1	TRBD1	TRBJ1-2	CSVGQGALGYTF	TGCAGCGTTGGACAGGGGGCGCTTGGCTACACCTTC
few	TRBV5-5	TRBD2	TRBJ2-3	CASSLGASGRLDTQYF	TGTGCCAGCAGCTTAGGGGCTAGCGGGAGGCTAGATACGCAGTATTTT
few	TRBV7-6	-	TRBJ2-5	CASSSEGEWETQYF	TGTGCCAGCAGCTCAGAGGGGGAGTGGGAGACCCAGTACTTC
-	TRBV11-2	-	TRBJ2-3	CASSNTGTLTDTQYF	TGTGCCAGCAGCAACACAGGGACACTCACAGATACGCAGTATTTT